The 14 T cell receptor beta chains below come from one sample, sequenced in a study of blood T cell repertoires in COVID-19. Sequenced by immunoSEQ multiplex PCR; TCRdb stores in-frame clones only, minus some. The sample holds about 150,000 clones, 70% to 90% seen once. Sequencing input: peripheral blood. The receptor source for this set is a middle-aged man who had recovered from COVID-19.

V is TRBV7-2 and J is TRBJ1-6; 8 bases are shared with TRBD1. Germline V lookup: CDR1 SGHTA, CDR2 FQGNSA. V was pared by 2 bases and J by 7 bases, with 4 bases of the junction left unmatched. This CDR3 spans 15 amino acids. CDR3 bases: TGTGCCAGCAGCTTACAAACAGGGGGGAATTCACCCCTCCACTTT. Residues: CASSLQTGGNSPLHF.

Written as DNA, the CDR3 is TGTGCCAGCAGGAGGACAGGGGTAGGAGAAAAACTGTTTTTT. This translates into CASRRTGVGEKLFF. The chain links TRBV7-2 to TRBJ1-4, with 9 nucleotides matching TRBD1. V lost 6 bases, J lost 8 bases, and 7 bases stayed unmatched. CDR3 length equals 14 residues. Germline loops: CDR1 SGHTA, CDR2 FQGNSA.

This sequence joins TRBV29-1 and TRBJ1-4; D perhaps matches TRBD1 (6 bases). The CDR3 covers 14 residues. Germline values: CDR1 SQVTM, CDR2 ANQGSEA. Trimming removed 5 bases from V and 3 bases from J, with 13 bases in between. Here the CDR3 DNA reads TGCAGCGTTCTCCCGGACAGCCCTAATGAAAAACTGTTTTTT. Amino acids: CSVLPDSPNEKLFF. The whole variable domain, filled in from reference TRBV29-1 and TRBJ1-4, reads SAVISQKPSRDICQRGTSLTIQCQVDSQVTMMFWYRQQPGQSLTLIATANQGSEATYESGFVIDKFPISRPNLTFSTLTVSNMSPEDSSIYLCSVLPDSPNEKLFFGSGTQLSVL.

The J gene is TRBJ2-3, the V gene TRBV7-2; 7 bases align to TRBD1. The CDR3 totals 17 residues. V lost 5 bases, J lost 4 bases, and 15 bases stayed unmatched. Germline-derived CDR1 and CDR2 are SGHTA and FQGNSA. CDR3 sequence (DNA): TGTGCCAGCAGCAGTTCGACAGGGACGTGGGGCGCAGATACGCAGTATTTT. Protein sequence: CASSSSTGTWGADTQYF. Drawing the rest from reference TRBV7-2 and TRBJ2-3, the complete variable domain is GAGVSQSPSNKVTEKGKDVELRCDPISGHTALYWYRQSLGQGLEFLIYFQGNSAPDKSGLPSDRFSAERTGGSVSTLTIQRTQQEDSAVYLCASSSSTGTWGADTQYFGPGTRLTVL.

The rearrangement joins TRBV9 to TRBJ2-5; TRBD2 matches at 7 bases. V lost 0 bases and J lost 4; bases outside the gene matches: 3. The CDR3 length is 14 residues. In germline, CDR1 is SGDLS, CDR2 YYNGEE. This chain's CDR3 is CASSVETGGETQYF. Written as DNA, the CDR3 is TGTGCCAGCAGCGTAGAAACGGGGGGAGAGACCCAGTACTTC.

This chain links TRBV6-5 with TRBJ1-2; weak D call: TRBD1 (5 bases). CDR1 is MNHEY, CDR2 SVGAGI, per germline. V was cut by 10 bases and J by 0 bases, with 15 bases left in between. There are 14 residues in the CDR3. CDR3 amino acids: CANYSRAPNYGYTF. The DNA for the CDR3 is TGTGCCAACTACTCCAGGGCGCCTAACTATGGCTACACCTTC.

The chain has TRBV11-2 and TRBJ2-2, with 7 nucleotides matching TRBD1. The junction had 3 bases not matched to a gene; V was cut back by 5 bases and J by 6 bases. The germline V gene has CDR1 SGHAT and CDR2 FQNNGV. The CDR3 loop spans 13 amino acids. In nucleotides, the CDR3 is TGTGCCAGCAGCCGACAGGGTCCCGGGGAGCTGTTTTTT. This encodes CASSRQGPGELFF.

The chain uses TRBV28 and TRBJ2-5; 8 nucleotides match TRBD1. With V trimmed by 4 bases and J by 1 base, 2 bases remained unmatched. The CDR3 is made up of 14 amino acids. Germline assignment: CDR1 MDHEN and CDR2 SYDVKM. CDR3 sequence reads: CASSWTGIQETQYF. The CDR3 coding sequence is TGTGCCAGCAGTTGGACAGGGATCCAAGAGACCCAGTACTTC. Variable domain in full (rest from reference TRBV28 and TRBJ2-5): DVKVTQSSRYLVKRTGEKVFLECVQDMDHENMFWYRQDPGLGLRLIYFSYDVKMKEKGDIPEGYSVSREKKERFSLILESASTNQTSMYLCASSWTGIQETQYFGPGTRLLVL.

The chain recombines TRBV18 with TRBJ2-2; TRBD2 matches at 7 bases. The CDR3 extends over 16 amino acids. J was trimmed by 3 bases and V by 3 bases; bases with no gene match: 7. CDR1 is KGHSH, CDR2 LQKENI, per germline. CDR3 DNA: TGTGCCAGCTCACCCATAGGACTAGGCCACACCGGGGAGCTGTTTTTT. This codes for CASSPIGLGHTGELFF.

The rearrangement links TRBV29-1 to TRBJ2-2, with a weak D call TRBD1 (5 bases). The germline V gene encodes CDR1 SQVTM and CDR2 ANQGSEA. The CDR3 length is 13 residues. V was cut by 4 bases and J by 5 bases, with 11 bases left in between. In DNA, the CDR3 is TGCAGCGTTGTGAAAGGGGTGACCGGGGAGCTGTTTTTT. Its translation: CSVVKGVTGELFF.

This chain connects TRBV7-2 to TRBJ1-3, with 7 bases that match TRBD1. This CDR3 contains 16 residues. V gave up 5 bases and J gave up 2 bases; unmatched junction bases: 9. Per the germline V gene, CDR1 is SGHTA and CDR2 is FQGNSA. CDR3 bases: TGTGCCAGCAGCCCCCAGACAGGGCTCCCTGGAAACACCATATATTTT. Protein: CASSPQTGLPGNTIYF.

The CDR3 region has the DNA TGTGCCAGCAGTTCGCGGGGGAGGGCTAGCGGGGGAAGACTCAATGAGCAGTTCTTC. This encodes CASSSRGRASGGRLNEQFF. This chain uses TRBV28 with TRBJ2-1, with 10 bases lining up with TRBD2. Germline loops: CDR1 MDHEN, CDR2 SYDVKM. J lost 6 bases, V lost 4 bases, and 18 bases had no gene match. The CDR3 is 19 residues long.

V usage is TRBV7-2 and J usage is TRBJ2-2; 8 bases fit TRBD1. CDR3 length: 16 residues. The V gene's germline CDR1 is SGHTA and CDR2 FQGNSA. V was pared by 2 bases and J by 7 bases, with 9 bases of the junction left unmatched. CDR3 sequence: CASSLIWPGGGGELFF. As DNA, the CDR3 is TGTGCCAGCAGCTTAATCTGGCCAGGGGGCGGCGGGGAGCTGTTTTTT.

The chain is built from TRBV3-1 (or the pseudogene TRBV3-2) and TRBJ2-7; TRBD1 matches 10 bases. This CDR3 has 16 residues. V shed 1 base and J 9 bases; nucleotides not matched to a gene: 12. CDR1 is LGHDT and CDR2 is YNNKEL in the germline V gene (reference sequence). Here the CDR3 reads CASSQVPGQGSQGQYF. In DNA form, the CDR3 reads TGTGCCAGCAGCCAAGTCCCGGGACAGGGGAGCCAGGGGCAGTACTTC.